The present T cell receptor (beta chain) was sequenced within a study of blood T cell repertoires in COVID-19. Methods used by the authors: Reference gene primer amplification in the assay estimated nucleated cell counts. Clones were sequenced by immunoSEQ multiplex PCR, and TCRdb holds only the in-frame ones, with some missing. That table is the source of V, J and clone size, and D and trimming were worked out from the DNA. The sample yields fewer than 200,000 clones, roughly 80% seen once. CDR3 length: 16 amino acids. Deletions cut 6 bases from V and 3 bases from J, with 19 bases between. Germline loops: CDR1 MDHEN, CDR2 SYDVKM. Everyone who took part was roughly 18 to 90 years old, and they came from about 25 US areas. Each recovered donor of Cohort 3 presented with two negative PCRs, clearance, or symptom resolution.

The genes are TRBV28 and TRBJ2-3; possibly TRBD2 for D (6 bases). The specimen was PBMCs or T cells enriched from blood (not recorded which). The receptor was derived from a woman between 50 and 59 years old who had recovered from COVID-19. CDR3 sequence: CASSPWPGDRTDTQYF. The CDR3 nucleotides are TGTGCCAGCAGCCCCTGGCCGGGAGATAGGACAGATACGCAGTATTTT. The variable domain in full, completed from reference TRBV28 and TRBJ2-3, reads DVKVTQSSRYLVKRTGEKVFLECVQDMDHENMFWYRQDPGLGLRLIYFSYDVKMKEKGDIPEGYSVSREKKERFSLILESASTNQTSMYLCASSPWPGDRTDTQYFGPGTRLTVL.